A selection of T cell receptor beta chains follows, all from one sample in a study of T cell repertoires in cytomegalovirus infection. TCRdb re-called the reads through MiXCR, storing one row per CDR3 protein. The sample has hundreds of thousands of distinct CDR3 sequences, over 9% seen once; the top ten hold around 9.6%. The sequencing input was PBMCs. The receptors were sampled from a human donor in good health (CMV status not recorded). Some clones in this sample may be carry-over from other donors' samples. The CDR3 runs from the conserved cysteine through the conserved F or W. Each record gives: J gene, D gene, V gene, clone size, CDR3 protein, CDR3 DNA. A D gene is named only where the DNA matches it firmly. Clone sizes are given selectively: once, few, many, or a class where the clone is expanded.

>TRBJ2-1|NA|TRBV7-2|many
CASSLAEGSYNEQFF
TGTGCCAGCAGCTTAGCGGAGGGCTCCTACAATGAGCAGTTCTTC
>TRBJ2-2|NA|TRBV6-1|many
CASSQGTLNTGELFF
TGTGCCAGCAGTCAAGGGACTTTGAACACCGGGGAGCTGTTTTTT
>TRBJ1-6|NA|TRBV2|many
CASSASRVGNSPLHF
TGTGCCAGCAGTGCCTCCAGGGTGGGGAATTCACCCCTCCACTTT
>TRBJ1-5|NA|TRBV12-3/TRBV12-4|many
CASSLVGPQHF
TGTGCCAGCAGTTTAGTAGGGCCCCAGCATTTT
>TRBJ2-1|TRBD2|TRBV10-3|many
CAMRTSGNNEQFF
TGTGCCATGAGGACTAGCGGGAACAATGAGCAGTTCTTC
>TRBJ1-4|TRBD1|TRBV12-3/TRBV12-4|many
CASSRQGNEKLFF
TGTGCCAGCAGCAGACAGGGGAATGAAAAACTGTTTTTT
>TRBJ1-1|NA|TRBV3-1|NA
CASSLQGFGVAQRTEAFF
TGTGCCAGCAGCCTCCAAGGGTTCGGGGTTGCGCAGCGCACTGAAGCTTTCTTT
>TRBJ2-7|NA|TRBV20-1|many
CSARDQRVSYEQYF
TGCAGTGCTAGAGATCAGCGGGTTTCCTACGAGCAGTACTTC
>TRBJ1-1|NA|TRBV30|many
CAWIGTLNTEAFF
TGTGCCTGGATCGGGACATTGAACACTGAAGCTTTCTTT
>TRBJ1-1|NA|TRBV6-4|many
CASKRTEMNTEAFF
TGTGCCAGCAAAAGGACAGAAATGAACACTGAAGCTTTCTTT
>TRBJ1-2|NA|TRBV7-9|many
CASSRRVLYGYTF
TGTGCCAGCAGCCGGAGGGTCCTCTATGGCTACACCTTC
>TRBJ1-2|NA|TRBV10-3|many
CAISESGDYGYTF
TGTGCCATCAGTGAGTCTGGCGACTATGGCTACACCTTC
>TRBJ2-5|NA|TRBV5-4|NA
CASSLEGGGQETQYF
TGTGCCAGCAGCTTGGAAGGGGGGGGCCAAGAGACCCAGTACTTC
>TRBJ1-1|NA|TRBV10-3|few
CAIRDGSDTEAFF
TGTGCCATCAGGGACGGCTCGGACACTGAAGCTTTCTTT
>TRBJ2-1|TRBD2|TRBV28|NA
CASSPWSSGDDNEQFF
TGTGCCAGCAGTCCCTGGAGTAGCGGGGATGACAATGAGCAGTTCTTC
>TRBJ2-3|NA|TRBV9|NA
CASSRTDGDTQYF
TGTGCCAGCAGCCGAACGGACGGGGATACGCAGTATTTT
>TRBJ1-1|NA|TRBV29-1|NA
CSAGRAARTEAFF
TGCAGCGCCGGGAGAGCAGCACGCACGGAAGCTTTCTTT
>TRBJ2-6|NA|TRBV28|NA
CASSLRWSGANVLTF
TGTGCCAGCAGTTTACGGTGGTCCGGGGCCAACGTCCTGACTTTC
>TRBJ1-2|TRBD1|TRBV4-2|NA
CASSQAPEGAYGYTF
TGTGCCAGCAGCCAGGCACCGGAGGGGGCCTATGGCTACACCTTC
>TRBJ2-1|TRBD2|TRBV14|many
CASSQDLTSGKLYNEQFF
TGTGCCAGCAGCCAAGATTTGACTAGCGGGAAGCTTTACAATGAGCAGTTCTTC
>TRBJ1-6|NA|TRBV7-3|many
CASSIGQPGSPLHF
TGTGCCAGCAGCATCGGACAGCCTGGATCACCCCTCCACTTT
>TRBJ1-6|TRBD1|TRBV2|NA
CASSDGQGGSPLHF
TGTGCCAGCAGTGATGGACAGGGAGGTTCACCCCTCCACTTT
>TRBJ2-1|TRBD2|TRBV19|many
CASSIVAGLNNEQFF
TGTGCCAGTAGTATAGTGGCGGGACTAAACAATGAGCAGTTCTTC
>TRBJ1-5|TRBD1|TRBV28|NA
CASRHDRGYNQPQHF
TGTGCCAGCAGACACGACAGGGGCTACAATCAGCCCCAGCATTTT
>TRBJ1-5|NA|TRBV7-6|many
CASSLVSGADNQPQHF
TGTGCCAGCAGCTTAGTTTCGGGGGCCGACAATCAGCCCCAGCATTTT
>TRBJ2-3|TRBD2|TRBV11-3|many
CASSPLTAGGMDTQYF
TGTGCCAGCAGCCCGCTGACGGCGGGGGGAATGGATACGCAGTATTTT
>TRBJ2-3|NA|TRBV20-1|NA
CSAPALGKGSSTDTQYF
TGCAGTGCACCAGCTTTAGGAAAGGGCTCTAGCACAGATACGCAGTATTTT
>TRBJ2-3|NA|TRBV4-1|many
CASSQVAVPGADTQYF
TGCGCCAGCAGCCAAGTGGCGGTCCCGGGAGCAGATACGCAGTATTTT
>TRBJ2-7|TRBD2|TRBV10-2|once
CATNLAGSYEQYF
TGCGCCACAAACCTAGCGGGGTCGTACGAGCAGTACTTC
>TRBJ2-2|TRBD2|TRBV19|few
CASSTSGVTGELFF
TGTGCCAGTAGTACTAGCGGGGTCACCGGGGAGCTGTTTTTT
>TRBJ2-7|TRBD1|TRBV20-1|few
CSARVGQGYEQYF
TGCAGTGCTAGAGTGGGACAGGGTTACGAGCAGTACTTC
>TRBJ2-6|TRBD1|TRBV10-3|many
CAISESRGTGNVLTF
TGTGCCATCAGTGAGTCGAGGGGGACAGGGAACGTCCTGACTTTC
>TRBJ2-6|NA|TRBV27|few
CASSFLSDSGANVLTF
TGTGCCAGCAGTTTTCTCAGTGACTCTGGGGCCAACGTCCTGACTTTC
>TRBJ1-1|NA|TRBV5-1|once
CASAKGGRVNTGAFF
TGCGCCAGCGCCAAGGGAGGACGGGTGAACACTGGAGCTTTCTTT
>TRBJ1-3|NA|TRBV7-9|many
CASSNSGNTIYF
TGTGCCAGCAGCAACTCTGGAAACACCATATATTTT
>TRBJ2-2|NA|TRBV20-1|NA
CSAEGPGELFF
TGCAGTGCTGAGGGCCCCGGGGAGCTGTTTTTT
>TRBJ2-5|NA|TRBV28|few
CASTSTRGRQETQYF
TGTGCCAGCACCTCTACCAGGGGACGACAAGAGACCCAGTACTTC
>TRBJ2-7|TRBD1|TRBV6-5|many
CASSYSGQGAYEQYF
TGTGCCAGCAGTTACTCCGGACAGGGGGCGTACGAGCAGTACTTC
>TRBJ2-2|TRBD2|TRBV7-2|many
CASSLAGTSGRFGELFF
TGTGCCAGCAGCTTAGCGGGGACTAGCGGGAGGTTCGGGGAGCTGTTTTTT
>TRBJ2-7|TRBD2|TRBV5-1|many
CASSTTSGPYEQYF
TGCGCCAGCAGTACGACTAGCGGGCCCTACGAGCAGTACTTC
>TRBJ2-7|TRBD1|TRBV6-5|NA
CASSYRDRGTYEQYF
TGTGCCAGCAGTTACCGGGACAGGGGCACGTACGAGCAGTACTTC